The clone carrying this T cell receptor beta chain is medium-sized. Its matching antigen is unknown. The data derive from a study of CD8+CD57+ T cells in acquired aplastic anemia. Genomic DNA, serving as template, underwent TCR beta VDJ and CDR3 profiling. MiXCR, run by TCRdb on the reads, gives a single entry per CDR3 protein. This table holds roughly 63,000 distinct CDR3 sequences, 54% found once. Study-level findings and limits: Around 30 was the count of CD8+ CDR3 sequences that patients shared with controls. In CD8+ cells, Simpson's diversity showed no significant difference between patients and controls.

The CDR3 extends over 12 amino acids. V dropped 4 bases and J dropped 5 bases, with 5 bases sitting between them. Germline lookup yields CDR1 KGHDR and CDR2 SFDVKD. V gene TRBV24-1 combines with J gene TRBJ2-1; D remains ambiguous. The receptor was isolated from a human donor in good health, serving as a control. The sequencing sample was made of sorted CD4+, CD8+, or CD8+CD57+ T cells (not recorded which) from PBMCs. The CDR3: CATSDPHNEQFF. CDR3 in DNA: TGTGCCACCAGTGACCCTCACAATGAGCAGTTCTTC.